A selection of T cell receptor beta chains follows, all from one sample in a study of blood T cell repertoires in COVID-19. Profiling relied on immunoSEQ multiplex PCR, and the TCRdb table lists in-frame clones only, not all of them. Of 200,000 to 250,000 clones in the sample, about 85% are singletons; the top ten hold about 10%. Material for sequencing was peripheral blood. Receptors originate from a woman aged 45-59 years with COVID-19, enrolled during active disease. Both conserved end residues are part of each CDR3. D genes are given only for firm matches. Expanded clones are given a class, and other clones once, few, many or no size at all.

D,J,size,V,CDR3,DNA
TRBD2,TRBJ2-2,NA,TRBV13,CASSLGLSGTGELFF,TGTGCCAGCAGCTTGGGACTATCGGGGACCGGGGAGCTGTTTTTT
NA,TRBJ1-3,NA,TRBV11-2,CASSARGQTGNTIYF,TGTGCCAGCAGCGCCCGGGGTCAGACTGGAAACACCATATATTTT
NA,TRBJ2-3,NA,TRBV9,CASSSLAPSTDTQYF,TGTGCCAGCAGCTCTCTAGCGCCAAGCACAGATACGCAGTATTTT
TRBD2,TRBJ2-3,NA,TRBV5-1,CASSLEGTRGDTQYF,TGCGCCAGCAGCTTGGAGGGGACTAGGGGAGATACGCAGTATTTT
NA,TRBJ1-2,NA,TRBV10-3,CAIREGEGYGYTF,TGTGCCATCAGGGAGGGAGAGGGCTATGGCTACACCTTC
TRBD2,TRBJ2-1,NA,TRBV7-2,CASSLGAGGNEQFF,TGTGCCAGCAGCTTAGGAGCGGGGGGAAATGAGCAGTTCTTC
NA,TRBJ1-4,NA,TRBV24-1,CASHKGGEKLFF,TGTGCCTCCCACAAGGGAGGGGAAAAACTGTTTTTT
NA,TRBJ2-3,NA,TRBV6-6,CASRLEGRTDTQYF,TGTGCCAGCAGATTGGAGGGACGCACAGATACGCAGTATTTT
NA,TRBJ2-2,NA,TRBV9,CASTKGWAGTSNTGELFF,TGTGCCAGCACTAAGGGGTGGGCCGGGACTTCAAACACCGGGGAGCTGTTTTTT
TRBD1,TRBJ1-2,NA,TRBV24-1,CATSDTDRDYGYTF,TGTGCCACCAGTGATACTGACAGGGACTATGGCTACACCTTC
NA,TRBJ2-2,few,TRBV5-1,CASSFGGNTGELFF,TGCGCCAGCAGCTTCGGCGGGAACACCGGGGAGCTGTTTTTT
NA,TRBJ1-4,NA,TRBV10-3,CAISEFNPGDATNEKLFF,TGTGCCATCAGTGAGTTTAATCCAGGCGACGCAACTAATGAAAAACTGTTTTTT
NA,TRBJ1-1,NA,TRBV7-2,CASSPIGGGSTEAFF,TGTGCCAGCAGCCCCATAGGGGGGGGGAGCACTGAAGCTTTCTTT
NA,TRBJ2-2,NA,TRBV5-6,CASSHWRGPVTGELFF,TGTGCCAGCAGCCATTGGAGGGGACCAGTCACCGGGGAGCTGTTTTTT